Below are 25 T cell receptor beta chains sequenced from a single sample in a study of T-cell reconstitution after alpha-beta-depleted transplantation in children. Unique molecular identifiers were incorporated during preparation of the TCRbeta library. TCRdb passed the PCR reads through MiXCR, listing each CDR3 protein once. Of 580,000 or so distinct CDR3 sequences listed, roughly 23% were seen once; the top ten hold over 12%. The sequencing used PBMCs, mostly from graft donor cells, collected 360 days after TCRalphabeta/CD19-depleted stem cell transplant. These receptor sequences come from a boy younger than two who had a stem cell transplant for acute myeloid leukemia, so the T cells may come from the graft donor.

The CDR3 nucleotides are TGTGCCAGCAGGTCAGAGTGGCAGGATTCCTACAATGAGCAGTTCTTC. It translates to CASRSEWQDSYNEQFF. The rearrangement joins TRBV6-1 to TRBJ2-1; D not certain. The V gene lost 6 bases and the J gene lost 1 base, with 16 bases spanning the gap. CDR3 length: 16 amino acids. CDR1 is MNHNS and CDR2 is SASEGT in the germline V gene.

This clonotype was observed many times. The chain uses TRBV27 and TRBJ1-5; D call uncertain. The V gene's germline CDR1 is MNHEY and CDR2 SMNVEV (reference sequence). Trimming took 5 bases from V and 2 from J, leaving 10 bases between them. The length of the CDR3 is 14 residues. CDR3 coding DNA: TGTGCCAGCAGTCTACGGCAGCGCAATCAGCCCCAGCATTTT. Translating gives CASSLRQRNQPQHF.

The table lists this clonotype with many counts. CDR3 bases: TGCAGCCTCAAGTGGGAAGACAAGAAGGACAATGAGCAGTTCTTC. It encodes CSLKWEDKKDNEQFF. The V gene is TRBV29-1, the J gene TRBJ2-1; D is uncertain. V was clipped by 8 bases and J by 5 bases, with 22 bases between them. The germline gives CDR1 SQVTM, CDR2 ANQGSEA. The CDR3 runs 15 residues.

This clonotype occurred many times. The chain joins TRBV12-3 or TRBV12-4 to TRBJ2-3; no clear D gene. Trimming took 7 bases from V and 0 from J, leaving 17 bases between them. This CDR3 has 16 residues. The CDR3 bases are TGTGCCAGCACACGGTTGGCAGGTCCCAGCACAGATACGCAGTATTTT. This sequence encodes CASTRLAGPSTDTQYF.

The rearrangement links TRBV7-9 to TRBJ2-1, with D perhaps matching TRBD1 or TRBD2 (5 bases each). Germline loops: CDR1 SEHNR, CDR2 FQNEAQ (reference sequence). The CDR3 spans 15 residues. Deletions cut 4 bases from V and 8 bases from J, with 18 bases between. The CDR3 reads CASSSPGPPWDEQFF. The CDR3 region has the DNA TGTGCCAGCAGCTCTCCGGGACCTCCATGGGATGAGCAGTTCTTC. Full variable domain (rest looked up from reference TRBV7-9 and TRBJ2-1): DTGVSQNPRHKITKRGQNVTFRCDPISEHNRLYWYRQTLGQGPEFLTYFQNEAQLEKSRLLSDRFSAERPKGSFSTLEIQRTEQGDSAMYLCASSSPGPPWDEQFFGPGTRLTVL.

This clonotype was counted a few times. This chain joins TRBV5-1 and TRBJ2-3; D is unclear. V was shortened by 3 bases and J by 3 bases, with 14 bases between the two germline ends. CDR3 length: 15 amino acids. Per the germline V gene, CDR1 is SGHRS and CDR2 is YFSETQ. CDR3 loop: CASSSQVAETDTQYF. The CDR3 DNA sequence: TGCGCCAGCAGCTCCCAAGTGGCAGAGACAGATACGCAGTATTTT.

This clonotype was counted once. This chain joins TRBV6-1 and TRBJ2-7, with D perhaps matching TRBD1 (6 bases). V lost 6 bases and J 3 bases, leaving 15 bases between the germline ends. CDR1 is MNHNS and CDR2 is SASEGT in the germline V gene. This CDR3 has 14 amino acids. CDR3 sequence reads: CASRLRGLIYEQYF. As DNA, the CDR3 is TGTGCCAGCAGGCTCAGGGGTCTGATCTACGAGCAGTACTTC.

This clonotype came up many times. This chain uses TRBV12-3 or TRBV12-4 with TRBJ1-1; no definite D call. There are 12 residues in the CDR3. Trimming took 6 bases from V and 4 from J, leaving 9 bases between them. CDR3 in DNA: TGTGCCAGCAGCCTGCTTGCCACTGAAGCTTTCTTT. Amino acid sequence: CASSLLATEAFF.

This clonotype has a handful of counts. The CDR3 DNA sequence: TGTGCCAGCAGTTACCAACGCGGCAGAAAAGAGACCCAGTACTTC. As protein: CASSYQRGRKETQYF. V and J are TRBV6-5 and TRBJ2-5; D gene uncertain. The CDR3 length is 15 residues. CDR1 and CDR2 from the germline V gene are MNHEY and SVGAGI. Trimming shortened V by 2 bases and J by 3 bases, and 13 bases separated the two germline ends.

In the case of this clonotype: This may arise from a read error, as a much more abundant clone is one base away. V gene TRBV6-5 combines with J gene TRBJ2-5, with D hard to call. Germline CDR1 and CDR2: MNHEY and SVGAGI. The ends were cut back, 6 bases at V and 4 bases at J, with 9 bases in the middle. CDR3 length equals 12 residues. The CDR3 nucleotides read TGTGCCAGCAGCACCTGGGGAGAGACCCAGTACTTC. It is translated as CASSTWGETQYF.

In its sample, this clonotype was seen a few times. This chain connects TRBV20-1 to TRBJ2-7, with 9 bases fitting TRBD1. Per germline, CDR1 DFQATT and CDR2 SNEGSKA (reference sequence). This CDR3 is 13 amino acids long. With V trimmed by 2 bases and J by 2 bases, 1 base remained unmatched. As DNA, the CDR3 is TGCAGTGCTAGACGGGACAGGGCCTACGAGCAGTACTTC. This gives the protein CSARRDRAYEQYF.

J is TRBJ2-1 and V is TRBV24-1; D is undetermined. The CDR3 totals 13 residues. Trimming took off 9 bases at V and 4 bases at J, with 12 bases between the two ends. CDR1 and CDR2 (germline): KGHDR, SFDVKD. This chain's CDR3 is CATLAGPYNEQFF. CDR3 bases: TGTGCCACCCTGGCAGGTCCATACAATGAGCAGTTCTTC.

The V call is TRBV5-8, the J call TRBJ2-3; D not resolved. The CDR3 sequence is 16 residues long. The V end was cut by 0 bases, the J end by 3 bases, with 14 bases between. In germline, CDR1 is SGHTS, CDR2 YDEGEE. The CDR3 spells CASSLERLGRTDTQYF. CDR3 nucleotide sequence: TGTGCCAGCAGCTTGGAACGGTTAGGGCGGACAGATACGCAGTATTTT.

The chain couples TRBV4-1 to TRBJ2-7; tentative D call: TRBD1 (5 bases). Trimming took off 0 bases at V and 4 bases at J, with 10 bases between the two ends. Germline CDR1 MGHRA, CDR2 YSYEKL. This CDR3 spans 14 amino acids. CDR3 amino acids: CASSQEQEVYEQYV. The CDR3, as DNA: TGCGCCAGCAGCCAAGAACAGGAAGTATACGAGCAGTACGTC.

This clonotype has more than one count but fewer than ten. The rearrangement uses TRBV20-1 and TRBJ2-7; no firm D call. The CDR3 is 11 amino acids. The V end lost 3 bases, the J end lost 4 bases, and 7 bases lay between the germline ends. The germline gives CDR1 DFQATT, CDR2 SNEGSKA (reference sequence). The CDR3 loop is CSASRGYEQYF. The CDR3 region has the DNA TGCAGTGCTAGCCGTGGGTACGAGCAGTACTTC.

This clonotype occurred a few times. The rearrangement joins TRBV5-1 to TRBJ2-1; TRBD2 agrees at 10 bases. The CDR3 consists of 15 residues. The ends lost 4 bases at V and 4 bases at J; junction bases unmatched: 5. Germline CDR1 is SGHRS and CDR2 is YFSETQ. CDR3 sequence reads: CASSRLAGDYNEQFF. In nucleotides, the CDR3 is TGCGCCAGCAGCCGCCTAGCGGGGGATTACAATGAGCAGTTCTTC.

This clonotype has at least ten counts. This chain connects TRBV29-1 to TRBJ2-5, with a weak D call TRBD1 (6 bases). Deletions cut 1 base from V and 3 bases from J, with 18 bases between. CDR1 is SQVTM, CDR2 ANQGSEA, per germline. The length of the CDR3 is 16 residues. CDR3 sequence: CSVEGPRDINKETQYF. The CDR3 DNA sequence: TGCAGCGTTGAAGGTCCAAGGGACATAAACAAAGAGACCCAGTACTTC.

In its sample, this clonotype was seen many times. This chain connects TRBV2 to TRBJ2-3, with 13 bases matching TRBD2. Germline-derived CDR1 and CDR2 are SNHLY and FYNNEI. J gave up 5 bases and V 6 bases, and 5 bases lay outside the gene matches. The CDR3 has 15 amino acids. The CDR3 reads CASSPLAGGRDTQYF. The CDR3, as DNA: TGTGCCAGCAGCCCACTAGCGGGGGGGCGAGATACGCAGTATTTT.

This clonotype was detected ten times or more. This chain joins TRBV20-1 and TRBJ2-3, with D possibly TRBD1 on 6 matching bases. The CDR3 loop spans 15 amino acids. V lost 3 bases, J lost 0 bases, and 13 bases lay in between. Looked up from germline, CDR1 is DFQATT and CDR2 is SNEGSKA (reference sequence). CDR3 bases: TGCAGTGCTAGCCCGGGACACCTTAGCACAGATACGCAGTATTTT. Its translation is CSASPGHLSTDTQYF.

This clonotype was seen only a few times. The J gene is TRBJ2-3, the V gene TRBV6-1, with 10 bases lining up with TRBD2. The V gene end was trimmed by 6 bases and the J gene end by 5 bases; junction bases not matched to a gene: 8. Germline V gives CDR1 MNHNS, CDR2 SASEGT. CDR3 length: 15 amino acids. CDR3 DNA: TGTGCCAGCAGCCTAACTAGCGGGGTAAAAGATACGCAGTATTTT. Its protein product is CASSLTSGVKDTQYF.

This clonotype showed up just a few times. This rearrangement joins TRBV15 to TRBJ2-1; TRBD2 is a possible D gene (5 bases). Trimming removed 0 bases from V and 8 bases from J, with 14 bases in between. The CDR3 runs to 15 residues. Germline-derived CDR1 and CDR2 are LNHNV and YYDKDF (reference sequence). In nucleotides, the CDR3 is TGTGCCACCAGCAGAGATCTACTAGGCCCTCATGAGCAGTTCTTC. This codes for CATSRDLLGPHEQFF.

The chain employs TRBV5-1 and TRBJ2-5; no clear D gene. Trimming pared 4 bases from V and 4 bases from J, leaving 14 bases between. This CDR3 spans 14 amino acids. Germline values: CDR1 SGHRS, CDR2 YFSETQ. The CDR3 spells CASSPWEIGETQYF. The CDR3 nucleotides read TGCGCCAGCAGCCCATGGGAAATTGGAGAGACCCAGTACTTC.

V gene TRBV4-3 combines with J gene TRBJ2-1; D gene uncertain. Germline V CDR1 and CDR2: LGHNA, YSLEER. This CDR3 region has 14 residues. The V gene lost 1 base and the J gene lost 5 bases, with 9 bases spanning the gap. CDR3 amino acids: CASSQVSSHNEQFF. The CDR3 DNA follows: TGCGCCAGCAGCCAAGTTTCTTCGCACAATGAGCAGTTCTTC.

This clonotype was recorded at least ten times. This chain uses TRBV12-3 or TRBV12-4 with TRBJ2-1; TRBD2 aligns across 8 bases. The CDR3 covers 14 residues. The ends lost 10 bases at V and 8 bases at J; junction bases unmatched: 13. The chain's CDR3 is CATLSGGVVDEQFF. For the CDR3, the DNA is TGTGCCACCCTGTCGGGGGGGGTAGTCGATGAGCAGTTCTTC.

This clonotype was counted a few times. The CDR3 nucleotides are TGTGCCAGCAGTTCGCGGCGGGGGGAGGGCAATCAGCCCCAGCATTTT. Encoded protein: CASSSRRGEGNQPQHF. This chain uses TRBV6-5 with TRBJ1-5; D is possibly TRBD1 (5 bases). Germline-derived CDR1 and CDR2 are MNHEY and SVGAGI. This CDR3 region has 16 residues. V was trimmed by 4 bases and J by 2 bases, leaving 15 bases between them.